The source of this T cell receptor (beta chain) is a study of T-cell reconstitution after alpha-beta-depleted transplantation in children (dated by TCRdb to about 2016). In the study overall: The study quantitatively tracked T-cell immune reconstitution after TCRalphabeta/CD19-depleted allogeneic hematopoietic cell transplantation in children using TCR repertoire profiling. Results and caveats for the whole study, not just this receptor: Over the following months the frequencies of hyperexpanded clones went down, and after one year T-cell counts and TCRbeta diversity were mostly credited to newly produced T cells. The apparently early recovery of alphabetaT-cell counts about two months after transplant reportedly depended on only several hundred rapidly expanded clones that came from non-depleted graft cells. The high TCRbeta diversity at day 60 in some patients was ascribed to recipient T cells and intrathymic progenitors that had survived conditioning.

V and J lose 3 bases and 4 bases, and a span of 14 bases separates them. According to the germline V gene, CDR1 reads KGHSH and CDR2 reads LQKENI. Including the terminal cysteine and phenylalanine, the CDR3 comprises 15 residues. Of the read, only the CDR3 DNA is kept; its 45 bases are in frame from base 1. Preparation of the library involved PCR. Sequencer: Illumina HiSeq 2500. Molecular barcoding was employed in the preparation of TCR libraries, with unique molecular identifiers being used to normalize TCRbeta repertoire quantification. Clones were called with MiXCR by TCRdb after fastp trimmed the public reads at Q25, and only in-frame beta chains were retained. Duplicate CDR3 protein sequences are folded into a single record with the most common DNA and genes. The sample table contains 800,000 to 1,000,000 distinct CDR3 sequences; only one count was recorded for about 29% of them. The ten largest clones represent over 25% of the sample.

The treatment or condition label, read with the paper, signifies: allogeneic hematopoietic cell transplantation with graft depleted of TCRalphabeta T cells and CD19 B cells. Transplant recipients were children who received TCRalphabeta/CD19-depleted allogeneic hematopoietic cell grafts. Comments on this clonotype: Its antigen is still unknown. Base-call qualities are not available, and no considerably larger clone is one nucleotide away.

The source is a boy in the first two years of life who had a stem cell transplant for SCID, so the T cells may come from the graft donor. Rearrangement joined TRBV18 to TRBJ2-3, with the D assignment possibly TRBD1 or TRBD2, given 6 matching bases for each. Sequencing was performed on PBMCs, mostly from graft donor cells, taken 360 days after TCRalphabeta/CD19-depleted stem cell transplant. The CDR3 has the sequence CASSPGTGAADTQYF. The DNA sequence is as follows: TGTGCCAGCTCACCCGGAACGGGGGCCGCAGATACGCAGTATTTT.